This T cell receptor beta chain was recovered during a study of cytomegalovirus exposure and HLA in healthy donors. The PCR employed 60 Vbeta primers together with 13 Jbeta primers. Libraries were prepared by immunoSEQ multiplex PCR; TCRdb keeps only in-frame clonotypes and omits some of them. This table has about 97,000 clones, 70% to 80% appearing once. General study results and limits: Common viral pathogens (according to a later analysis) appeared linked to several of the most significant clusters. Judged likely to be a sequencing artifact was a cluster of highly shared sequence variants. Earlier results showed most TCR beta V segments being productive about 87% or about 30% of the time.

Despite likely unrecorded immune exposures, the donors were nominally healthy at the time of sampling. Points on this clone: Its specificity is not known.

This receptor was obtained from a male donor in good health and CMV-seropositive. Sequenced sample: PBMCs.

The CDR3: CASTGWDRETEAFF. The CDR3 region has the DNA TGTGCCAGCACCGGATGGGACAGGGAGACTGAAGCTTTCTTT. J is TRBJ1-1 and V is TRBV7-8, with 9 bases that match TRBD1. Germline V gene sequence: CDR1 SGHVS, CDR2 FQNEAQ. The V and J ends lost 7 bases and 5 bases, in that order; junction bases with no gene match: 8. The CDR3 consists of 14 residues.